Sequencing of this T cell receptor (beta chain) was carried out in a study of memory CD4+ T cells and cytomegalovirus serostatus. This clone was observed a single time. Its antigen remains unknown. Methods used by the authors: Out-of-frame sequences were removed, leaving 2 million to 2.5 million distinct TCRbeta sequences. Assay: immunoSEQ multiplex PCR; the TCRdb copy retains only in-frame clones and omits some. V and J calls and clone size follow that table, whereas D and trimming were derived from the DNA. Of about 50,000 clones in the sample, about 77% were seen once. Overall study results and limits: About 40% of the roughly 150 known CMV-associated TCRbeta sequences appeared in CD4+ memory.

Single viable CD3+CD4+CD8-CD45RO+ cells were sorted as the memory CD4+ T cells. Germline-derived CDR1 and CDR2 are SGHTA and FQGNSA. Trimming took 5 bases from V and 1 from J, leaving 17 bases between them. This CDR3 has 16 amino acids. Sequenced input: memory CD4+ T cells from blood. This receptor was identified in an adult in good health and CMV-seronegative. This chain uses TRBV7-2 with TRBJ1-1, with D unclear. In DNA form, the CDR3 reads TGTGCCAGCAGCCGCCGGGCCCGTCGAGGGAACACTGAAGCTTTCTTT. Translating gives CASSRRARRGNTEAFF.